The clone carrying this T cell receptor beta chain was detected many times. The data belong to a study of T cells in Graves' hyperthyroidism and ophthalmopathy. RNA transcripts yielded amplified TCR beta CDR3 regions. TCR CDR3 regions were first amplified by RT-PCR with HTBI primers. TCRdb processed the multiplex PCR reads anew with MiXCR; each CDR3 protein has one entry. The data show hundreds of thousands of distinct CDR3 sequences, more than 11% seen once. Germline CDR1 and CDR2: SNHLY and FYNNEI. This CDR3 spans 14 amino acids. Germline trimming cut 8 bases from V and 8 bases from J; bases unmatched to any gene: 11.

The V gene is TRBV2, the J gene TRBJ1-4, with TRBD1 matching 7 bases. Material: blood. This sequence was found in a woman aged 25 to 39 with Graves' hyperthyroidism that later progressed to Graves' ophthalmopathy. The CDR3 sequence: CASGRQGGGEKLFF. The DNA of the CDR3 is TGTGCCAGCGGAAGACAGGGCGGAGGCGAAAAACTGTTTTTT.